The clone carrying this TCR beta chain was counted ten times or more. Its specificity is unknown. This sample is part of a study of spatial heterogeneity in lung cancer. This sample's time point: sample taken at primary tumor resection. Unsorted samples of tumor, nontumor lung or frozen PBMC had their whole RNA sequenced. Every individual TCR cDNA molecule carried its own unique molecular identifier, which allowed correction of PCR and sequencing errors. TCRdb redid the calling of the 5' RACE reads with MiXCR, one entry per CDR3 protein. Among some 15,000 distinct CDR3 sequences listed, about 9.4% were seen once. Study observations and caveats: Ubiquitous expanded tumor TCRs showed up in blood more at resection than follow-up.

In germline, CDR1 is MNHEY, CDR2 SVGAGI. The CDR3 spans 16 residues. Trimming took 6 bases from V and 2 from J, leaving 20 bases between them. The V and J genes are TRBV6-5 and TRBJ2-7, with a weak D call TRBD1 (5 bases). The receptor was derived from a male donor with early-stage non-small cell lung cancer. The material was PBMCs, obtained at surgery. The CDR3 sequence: CASSSRDHIRAYEQYF. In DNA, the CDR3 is TGTGCCAGCAGCTCTAGGGATCATATCAGGGCCTACGAGCAGTACTTC.